A selection of T cell receptor beta chains follows, all from one sample in a study of T-cell reconstitution after alpha-beta-depleted transplantation in children. TCRdb reprocessed the PCR reads via MiXCR and lists one record per CDR3 protein. The table records 180,000 or so distinct CDR3 sequences, 6.3% of them present only once. This specimen consisted of PBMCs, obtained before TCRalphabeta/CD19-depleted stem cell transplant. Receptor source: a girl under three years old with combined immunodeficiency, due to receive a stem cell transplant. The CDR3 runs from the conserved cysteine through the conserved F or W. The D gene is left open where the match is weak. Some rows mark clone size as missing; the rest say once, few, many or name a class of expanded clone.

TGCAGTGCTACTCCCGGGACAGGAGGAACTGAAGCTTTCTTT CSATPGTGGTEAFF TRBV20-1 many TRBD1 TRBJ1-1
TGCGCCAGCAGCTTGGGACTATCATACCCAGATACGCAGTATTTT CASSLGLSYPDTQYF TRBV5-1 many - TRBJ2-3
TGCAGCGTTTTTGGTCTCTGGGATGCTAACTATGGCTACACCTTC CSVFGLWDANYGYTF TRBV29-1 many - TRBJ1-2
TGTGCCAGCGGCGGGACGGCCCAAGAGACCCAGTACTTC CASGGTAQETQYF TRBV28 few - TRBJ2-5
TGCGCCAGCAGCCAAGCCGGGTGGGTCAATGAGCAGTTCTTC CASSQAGWVNEQFF TRBV4-3 few - TRBJ2-1
TGTGCCAGCAGTGAATATGGAGCCATGGGCAGCACAGATACGCAGTATTTT CASSEYGAMGSTDTQYF TRBV25-1 many - TRBJ2-3
TGCGCCAGCAGCTACGTACGCCCTTGGGGGGGCTCGAACACCGGGGAGCTGTTTTTT CASSYVRPWGGSNTGELFF TRBV5-1 many - TRBJ2-2
TGTGCCAGCAGTTTACCCAGCTCTGGGGCCAACGTCCTGACTTTC CASSLPSSGANVLTF TRBV28 many - TRBJ2-6
TGTGCCACCAGTGATAGGGGACGGGATATCAATCAGCCCCAGCATTTT CATSDRGRDINQPQHF TRBV24-1 many - TRBJ1-5
TGTGCCAGCAGCTTAGACGGGGAGGCATATAGCAATCAGCCCCAGCATTTT CASSLDGEAYSNQPQHF TRBV11-1 many - TRBJ1-5
TGTGCCAGCAGCTGGAAGGGACAGGACTACGAGCAGTACTTC CASSWKGQDYEQYF TRBV7-6 few TRBD1 TRBJ2-7
TGCGCCAGCAGCTTGGGGGCGCCGGGACAGGGGGCCTACGAGCAGTACTTC CASSLGAPGQGAYEQYF TRBV5-1 few TRBD1 TRBJ2-7
TGCGCCAGCAGTCATAGGGGACAGGCACAGCAGTTCTTC CASSHRGQAQQFF TRBV23-1 - TRBD1 TRBJ2-1
TGCGCCAGCAGCCAGGAGACTAGGAGGCCCAACAATGAGCAGTTCTTC CASSQETRRPNNEQFF TRBV4-3 many - TRBJ2-1
TGTGCCAGCAACCCGTTTACGGGAGGGCAGTTCTTC CASNPFTGGQFF TRBV7-2 many TRBD2 TRBJ2-1
TGTGCCAGCAATCTTGGAACTGAAGCTTTCTTT CASNLGTEAFF TRBV6-2/TRBV6-3 many - TRBJ1-1
TGTGCCAGCAGCTTGGTGGGACTAGCGGGGTCGAACACCGGGGAGCTGTTTTTT CASSLVGLAGSNTGELFF TRBV5-5 many TRBD2 TRBJ2-2
TGCAGCGTTTTGAGTTTAGCGAACAATGAGCAGTTCTTC CSVLSLANNEQFF TRBV29-1 - - TRBJ2-1
TGTGCCAGCAGCTTAATTTGGGATGAGCAGTTCTTC CASSLIWDEQFF TRBV7-9 many - TRBJ2-1
TGCGCCAGCAGCTTGTCCTGGACAGGGACGGACATTCAGTACTTC CASSLSWTGTDIQYF TRBV5-1 many TRBD1 TRBJ2-4
TGTGCCAGCGCCTCGGTCGGGGATACGCAGTATTTT CASASVGDTQYF TRBV2 few - TRBJ2-3
TGTGCCAGCAGCCCCCGGGACAGGGGCTACGAGCAGTACTTC CASSPRDRGYEQYF TRBV9 many TRBD1 TRBJ2-7
TGCAGTGCTAGAGGTTTAGCGGGGGGTCTAAACTCTGGGGCCAACGTCCTGACTTTC CSARGLAGGLNSGANVLTF TRBV20-1 many TRBD2 TRBJ2-6
TGTGCCAGCAGCTTAATGCCTTCAATTGAAGCTTTCTTT CASSLMPSIEAFF TRBV7-8 many - TRBJ1-1
TGTGCCAGCAGCTTATCGATTGTTACAGAAGCTTTCTTT CASSLSIVTEAFF TRBV7-6 many - TRBJ1-1
TGTGCCAGCCTCGGGACAGGGACCTTCTCCTACGAGCAGTACTTC CASLGTGTFSYEQYF TRBV27 many TRBD1 TRBJ2-7
TGTGCCAGCAGTTACGGACGTGCGGCAGATACGCAGTATTTT CASSYGRAADTQYF TRBV6-5 many - TRBJ2-3
TGTGCCAGCACCAAACTCCTGGGGCAGGGCGAGCAGCAGTACTTC CASTKLLGQGEQQYF TRBV6-2/TRBV6-3 many - TRBJ2-7
TGTGCCACCAGCAGAGTCCGTAGCTTCTCCTACGAGCAGTACTTC CATSRVRSFSYEQYF TRBV15 many - TRBJ2-7
TGTGCCAGCAACGACAGAGCAACTAATGAAAAACTGTTTTTT CASNDRATNEKLFF TRBV3-1 many - TRBJ1-4